This entry concerns a single TCR beta chain. Its antigen is not identified. Clones were sequenced by immunoSEQ multiplex PCR, and TCRdb holds only the in-frame ones, with some missing. The sample holds approximately 90,000 clones, 83% seen once. The V end lost 3 bases, the J end lost 0 bases, and 3 bases lay between the germline ends. The CDR3 is 14 amino acids. The V gene's germline CDR1 is LNHDA and CDR2 SQIVND (reference sequence). These data are taken from a study of PD-1 blockade in classical Hodgkin lymphoma. Study observations and caveats: Prior therapy or disease activity may underlie the repertoire differences, whose causes remain undefined. Healthy donors reportedly exceeded newly diagnosed patients in baseline TCR diversity.

The time point was: cycle 4 day 1 (C4D1), after about 6 weeks of nivolumab. All trial patients relapsed after autologous stem cell transplantation. Sequencing used peripheral blood mononuclear cells (PBMCs), obtained before the fourth cycle of nivolumab. This receptor was taken from a human donor with classical Hodgkin lymphoma. This chain uses TRBV19 with TRBJ2-6; D unresolved. The CDR3 DNA follows: TGTGCCAGTAGTATTGCCTCTGGGGCCAACGTCCTGACTTTC. Translated: CASSIASGANVLTF.